The TCR beta chain under discussion was sequenced for a study of T cells in Graves' hyperthyroidism and ophthalmopathy. General study results and limits: Ophthalmopathy was identified by the model a median about 6 months ahead of onset.

The authors deemed Graves' hyperthyroidism stable absent ophthalmopathy progression within 18 months. Disease duration under 2 months; hyperthyroidism patients were aged 18 to 65. CDR3 length: 16 residues. The V gene's germline CDR1 is KGHDR and CDR2 SFDVKD. V was pared by 2 bases and J by 8 bases, with 10 bases of the junction left unmatched. Concerning this clonotype itself: The antigen is undetermined.

Authors of the study amplified TCR beta CDR3 regions from RNA transcripts. RT-PCR in the first round (using the HTBI primer set) targeted the TCR CDR3. TCRdb re-derived calls from the multiplex PCR reads in MiXCR, one entry per CDR3 protein. Of about 590,000 distinct CDR3 sequences in the sample, roughly 14% were seen once. Sequenced material: blood. The origin of this receptor is a woman aged 25-40 years with Graves' hyperthyroidism. This chain uses TRBV24-1 with TRBJ2-1; TRBD2 matches at 8 bases. The CDR3 nucleotides are TGTGCCACCAGTGATTCCAGCGGGAGTCGGGCCCATGAGCAGTTCTTC. It specifies CATSDSSGSRAHEQFF.